These T cell receptor beta chains were read from a single sample in a study of T cell responses to AZD1222 COVID-19 vaccine. Data came from immunoSEQ multiplex PCR; TCRdb stores just in-frame clones and leaves some out. The data contain 95,000 or so clones, roughly 90% of them seen just once; the ten biggest clones take up approximately 3%. Sample: peripheral blood, taken on day 0 of MenACWY control vaccination. Receptor source: an adult in good health. Each CDR3 is given with its conserved first and last residue. A D gene is named only where the DNA matches it firmly. Size tells how often a clone was seen (once, few, many) or the class of an expanded clone, and some rows leave it out.

j_call d_call clone_size v_call cdr3_nt cdr3_aa
TRBJ1-1 - few TRBV6-5 TGTGCCAGCAGTTCCTTAGGCGCGACAGGCACTGAAGCTTTCTTT CASSSLGATGTEAFF
TRBJ1-4 - - TRBV5-6 TGTGCCAGCAGCACTCCTCTAGACAGAGCAACTAATGAAAAACTGTTTTTT CASSTPLDRATNEKLFF
TRBJ1-1 TRBD1 - TRBV6-5 TGTGCCAGCAGCCGAGACAGGGGCACTGAAGCTTTCTTT CASSRDRGTEAFF
TRBJ2-7 - - TRBV13 TGTGCCAGCAGCTCCCCACCGGGTGATGAGCAGTACTTC CASSSPPGDEQYF
TRBJ2-2 - once TRBV2 TGTGCCAGCAGCCCCCAGGCCAGGGGGGCCGGGGAGCTGTTTTTT CASSPQARGAGELFF
TRBJ1-1 - - TRBV19 TGTGCCAGTAGGACAGGTTCGAACACTGAAGCTTTCTTT CASRTGSNTEAFF
TRBJ1-2 - few TRBV12-5 TGTGCTAGTCTGAATTTGCTGGGCCTTACGCGCTACACCTTC CASLNLLGLTRYTF
TRBJ1-1 TRBD1 few TRBV11-2 TGTGCCAGCAGCGCAAGACAGGGGATATTCACTGAAGCTTTCTTT CASSARQGIFTEAFF
TRBJ1-1 - - TRBV10-3 TGTGCCATCAGCAGGGTCCTGAACACTGAAGCTTTCTTT CAISRVLNTEAFF
TRBJ2-1 - - TRBV7-9 TGTGCCAGCAGCTTAGGTGTCAGCAACAATGAGCAGTTCTTC CASSLGVSNNEQFF
TRBJ2-2 TRBD1 - TRBV5-1 TGCGCCACCTCTCGAGGGGGCCCAGGCACCGGGGAGCTGTTTTTT CATSRGGPGTGELFF
TRBJ1-5 - - TRBV21-1 TGTGCCACCCCCCATGACCGGGACAGGGGACCCCAGCCCCAGCATTTT CATPHDRDRGPQPQHF
TRBJ2-5 - many TRBV3-1/TRBV3-2 TGTGCCAGCAGCCAAGGTCAGGGGATTTTAGAGACCCAGTACTTC CASSQGQGILETQYF
TRBJ2-3 TRBD2 - TRBV27 TGTGCCAGCAGTTTTCAGCTGGCGGGGGTAGATACGCAGTATTTT CASSFQLAGVDTQYF
TRBJ1-4 - - TRBV18 TGTGCCAGCTCACCAGGAGTGCAGATTAATGAAAAACTGTTTTTT CASSPGVQINEKLFF
TRBJ1-4 - once TRBV18 TGTGCCAGCTCACCGGGGGGGAGTGAAAAACTGTTTTTT CASSPGGSEKLFF
TRBJ2-3 TRBD2 - TRBV7-2 TGTGCCAGCAGCTTAATGGGACTAGCAATGGATACGCAGTATTTT CASSLMGLAMDTQYF
TRBJ1-1 TRBD1 once TRBV18 TGTGCCAGCTCACAGGACAGGAGTTACACTGAAGCTTTCTTT CASSQDRSYTEAFF
TRBJ1-1 TRBD1 - TRBV19 TGTGCCAGTAGTCTCCGGGACAGACAGAACACTGAAGCTTTCTTT CASSLRDRQNTEAFF
TRBJ1-1 - - TRBV6-1 TGTGCCAGCAGTGAGGGACACAGGACGAACACTGAAGCTTTCTTT CASSEGHRTNTEAFF
TRBJ1-5 - - TRBV13 TGTGCCAGCAGCTTAGGCGGCAGCAGACAGCCCCAGCATTTT CASSLGGSRQPQHF
TRBJ2-3 TRBD2 few TRBV3-1/TRBV3-2 TGTGCCAGCAGCCAAGATATCGGGCTAGCGGGGAGCACAGATACGCAGTATTTT CASSQDIGLAGSTDTQYF
TRBJ1-5 - - TRBV19 TGTGCCAGTAGTATAGAGGCAGGCAATCAGCCCCAGCATTTT CASSIEAGNQPQHF
TRBJ1-4 - - TRBV6-4 TGTGCCAGCAGTGGGGTGAGTAGGGATGCAACTAATGAAAAACTGTTTTTT CASSGVSRDATNEKLFF
TRBJ2-1 - - TRBV5-1 TGCGCCAGCAGCTTGGGTCAGGGGACTATCTACAATGAGCAGTTCTTC CASSLGQGTIYNEQFF
TRBJ1-2 - few TRBV30 TGTGCCTGGAGCGGGACATCGAAAACTAACTATGGCTACACCTTC CAWSGTSKTNYGYTF
TRBJ1-1 - - TRBV11-1 TGTGCCAGCAGTCTTGACACCATGAACACTGAAGCTTTCTTT CASSLDTMNTEAFF